This T cell receptor beta chain was sequenced for a study of CD8+ T cells in alopecia areata. Study-level information: Those treated were given oral tofacitinib at 5 to 10 mg twice daily. Regarding the study as a whole: The study found tofacitinib significantly decreased scalp clonality and expanded CD8+ clones among the top 100. Many expanded lesional clones persisted in scalp and blood during tofacitinib treatment.

Treatment noted: oral pan-JAK inhibitor, 5-10 mg twice daily. From PBMCs, CD4+ and CD8+ T cells were sorted. With 3 bases removed from V and 5 bases from J, the gap between germline ends came to 7 bases. Germline CDR1 and CDR2: SEHNR and FQNEAQ (reference sequence). The CDR3 extends over 12 amino acids. A remark on this clone: What it binds is not known.

Reverse transcription of extracted RNA yielded cDNA, which provided the sequencing template. The protocol was immunoSEQ multiplex PCR, while the TCRdb copy is restricted to in-frame clones and leaves out a portion. The table records about 200,000 clones, around 66% of them present only once. The specimen was CD4+ T cells sorted from blood, collected at week 4, from a patient treated with tofacitinib. The sequence derives from a human donor with alopecia areata. J is TRBJ1-1 and V is TRBV7-9; the D is unclear. The CDR3 loop reads CASSLTPTEAFF. In nucleotides, the CDR3 is TGTGCCAGCAGCTTGACTCCTACTGAAGCTTTCTTT.